This TCR beta chain comes out of a study of cytomegalovirus exposure and HLA in healthy donors. Primers included in the PCR were 60 Vbeta and 13 Jbeta primers. The assay was immunoSEQ multiplex PCR, and TCRdb's table has in-frame clones only and misses some. This table holds 150,000 to 170,000 clones, around 75% found once. Germline CDR1 MGHRA, CDR2 YSYEKL. This CDR3 has 15 amino acids. V gave up 0 bases and J gave up 7 bases; unmatched junction bases: 6. The sequencing input was PBMCs. The chain uses TRBV4-1 and TRBJ2-7; 10 positions match TRBD2. The receptor's source is a man between 18 and 29 years old in good health and CMV-seronegative. CDR3 bases: TGCGCCAGCAGCCAAGACAGCGGGAGGGCGCGGGAGCAGTACTTC. Its protein product is CASSQDSGRAREQYF.